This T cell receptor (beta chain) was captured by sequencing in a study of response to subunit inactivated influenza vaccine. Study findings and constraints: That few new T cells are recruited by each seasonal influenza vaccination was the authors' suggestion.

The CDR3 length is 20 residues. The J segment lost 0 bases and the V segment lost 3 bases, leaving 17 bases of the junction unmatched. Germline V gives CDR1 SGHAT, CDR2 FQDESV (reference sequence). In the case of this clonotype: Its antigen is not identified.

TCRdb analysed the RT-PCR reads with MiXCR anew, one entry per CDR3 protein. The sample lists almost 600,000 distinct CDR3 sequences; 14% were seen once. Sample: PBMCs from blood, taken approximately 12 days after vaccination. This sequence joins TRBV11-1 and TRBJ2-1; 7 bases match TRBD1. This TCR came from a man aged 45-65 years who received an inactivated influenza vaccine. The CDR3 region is CASSFGPGQFSHSSYNEQFF. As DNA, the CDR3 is TGTGCCAGCAGCTTCGGACCGGGACAGTTTTCCCACAGCTCCTACAATGAGCAGTTCTTC.